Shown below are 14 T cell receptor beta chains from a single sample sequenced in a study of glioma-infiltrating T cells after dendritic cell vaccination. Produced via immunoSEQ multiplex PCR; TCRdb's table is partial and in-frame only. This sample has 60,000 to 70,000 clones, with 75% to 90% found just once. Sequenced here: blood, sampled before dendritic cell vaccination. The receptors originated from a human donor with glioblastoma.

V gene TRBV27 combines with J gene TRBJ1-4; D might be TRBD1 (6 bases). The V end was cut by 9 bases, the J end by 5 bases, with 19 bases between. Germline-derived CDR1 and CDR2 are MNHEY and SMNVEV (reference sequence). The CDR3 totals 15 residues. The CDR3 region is CARTRVRGANEKLFF. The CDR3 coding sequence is TGTGCCAGGACTAGGGTGCGGGGGGCAAATGAAAAACTGTTTTTT.

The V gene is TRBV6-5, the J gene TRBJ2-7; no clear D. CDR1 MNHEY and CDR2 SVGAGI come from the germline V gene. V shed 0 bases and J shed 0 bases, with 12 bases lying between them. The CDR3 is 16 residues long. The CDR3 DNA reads TGTGCCAGCAGTTACTCGGGCAGTTTGAGCTCCTACGAGCAGTACTTC. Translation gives CASSYSGSLSSYEQYF.

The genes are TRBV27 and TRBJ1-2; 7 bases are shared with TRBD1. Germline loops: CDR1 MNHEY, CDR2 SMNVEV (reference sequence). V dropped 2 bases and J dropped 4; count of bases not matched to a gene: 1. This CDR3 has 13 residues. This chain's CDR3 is CASSLAGGYGYTF. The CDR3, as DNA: TGTGCCAGCAGTTTAGCAGGGGGCTATGGCTACACCTTC.

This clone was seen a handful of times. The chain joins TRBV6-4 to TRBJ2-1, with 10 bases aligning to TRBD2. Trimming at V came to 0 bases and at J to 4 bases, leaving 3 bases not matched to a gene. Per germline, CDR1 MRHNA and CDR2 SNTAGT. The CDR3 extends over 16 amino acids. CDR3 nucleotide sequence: TGTGCCAGCAGTGACTCGAGCGGGGGGGAGTACAATGAGCAGTTCTTC. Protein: CASSDSSGGEYNEQFF.

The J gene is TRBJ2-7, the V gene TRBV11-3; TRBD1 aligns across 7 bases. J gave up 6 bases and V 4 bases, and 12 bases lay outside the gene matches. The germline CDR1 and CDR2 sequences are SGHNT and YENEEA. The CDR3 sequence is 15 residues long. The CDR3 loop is CASSSRGDRASEQYF. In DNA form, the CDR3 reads TGTGCCAGCAGCTCTCGGGGTGACAGGGCGTCCGAGCAGTACTTC. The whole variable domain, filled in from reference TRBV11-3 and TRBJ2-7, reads EAGVVQSPRYKIIEKKQPVAFWCNPISGHNTLYWYLQNLGQGPELLIRYENEEAVDDSQLPKDRFSAERLKGVDSTLKIQPAELGDSAVYLCASSSRGDRASEQYFGPGTRLTVT.

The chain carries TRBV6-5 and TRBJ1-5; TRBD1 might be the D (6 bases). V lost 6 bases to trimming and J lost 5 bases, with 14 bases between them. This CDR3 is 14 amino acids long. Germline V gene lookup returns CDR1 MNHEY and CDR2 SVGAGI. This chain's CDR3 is CASSEQGRDQPQHF. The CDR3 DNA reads TGTGCCAGCAGCGAGCAGGGGCGCGATCAGCCCCAGCATTTT.

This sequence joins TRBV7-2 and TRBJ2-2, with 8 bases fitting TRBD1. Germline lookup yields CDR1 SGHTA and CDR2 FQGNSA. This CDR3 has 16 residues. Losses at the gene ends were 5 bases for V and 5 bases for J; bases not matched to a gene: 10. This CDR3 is CASSRQTGDRTGELFF. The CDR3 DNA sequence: TGTGCCAGCAGCCGGCAGACAGGGGACAGGACCGGGGAGCTGTTTTTT.

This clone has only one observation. CDR3 residues: CASMWDRRNQPQHF. CDR3 DNA sequence: TGTGCCAGCATGTGGGACAGGAGGAATCAGCCCCAGCATTTT. The chain uses TRBV6-1 and TRBJ1-5, with TRBD1 matching over 8 bases. This CDR3 has 14 amino acids. Germline CDR1 and CDR2: MNHNS and SASEGT. V trimming: 7 bases; J trimming: 4 bases; junction bases outside the gene matches: 6.

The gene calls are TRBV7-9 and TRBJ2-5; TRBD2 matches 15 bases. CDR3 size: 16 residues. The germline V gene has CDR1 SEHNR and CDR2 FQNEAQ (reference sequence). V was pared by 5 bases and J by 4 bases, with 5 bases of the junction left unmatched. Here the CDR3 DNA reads TGTGCCAGCAGCCCAGGACTAGCGGGGGGGATAGAGACCCAGTACTTC. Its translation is CASSPGLAGGIETQYF.

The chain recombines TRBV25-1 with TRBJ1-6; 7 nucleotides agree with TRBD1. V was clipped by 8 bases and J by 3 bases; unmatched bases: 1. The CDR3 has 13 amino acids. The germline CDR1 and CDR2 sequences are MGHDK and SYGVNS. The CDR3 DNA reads TGTGCCAGCGGGGACAGCTATAATTCACCCCTCCACTTT. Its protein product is CASGDSYNSPLHF.

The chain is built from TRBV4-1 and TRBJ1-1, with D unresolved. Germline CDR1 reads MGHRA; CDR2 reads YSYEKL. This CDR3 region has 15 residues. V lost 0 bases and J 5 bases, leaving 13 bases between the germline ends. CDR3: CASSQERARGTEAFF. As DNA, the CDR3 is TGCGCCAGCAGCCAAGAGCGGGCCAGAGGGACTGAAGCTTTCTTT.

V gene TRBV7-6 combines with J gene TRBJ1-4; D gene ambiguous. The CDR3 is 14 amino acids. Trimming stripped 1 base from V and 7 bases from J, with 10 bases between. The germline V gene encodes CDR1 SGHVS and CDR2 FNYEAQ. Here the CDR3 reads CASSLEAGAEKLFF. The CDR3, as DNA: TGTGCCAGCAGCTTAGAAGCCGGAGCTGAAAAACTGTTTTTT.

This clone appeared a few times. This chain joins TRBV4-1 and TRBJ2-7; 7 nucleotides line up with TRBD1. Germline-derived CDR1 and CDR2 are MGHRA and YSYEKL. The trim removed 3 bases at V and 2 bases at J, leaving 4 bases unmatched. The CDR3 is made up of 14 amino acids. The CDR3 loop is CASSQTGIAYEQYF. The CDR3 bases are TGCGCCAGCAGCCAGACAGGGATCGCCTACGAGCAGTACTTC.

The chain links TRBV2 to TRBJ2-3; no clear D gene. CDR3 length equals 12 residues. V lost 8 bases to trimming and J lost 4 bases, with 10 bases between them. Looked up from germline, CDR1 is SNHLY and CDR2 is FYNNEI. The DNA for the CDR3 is TGTGCCAGCTTTGATCGGGCAGATACGCAGTATTTT. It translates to CASFDRADTQYF. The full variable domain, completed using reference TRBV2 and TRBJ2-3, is EPEVTQTPSHQVTQMGQEVILRCVPISNHLYFYWYRQILGQKVEFLVSFYNNEISEKSEIFDDQFSVERPDGSNFTLKIRSTKLEDSAMYFCASFDRADTQYFGPGTRLTVL.